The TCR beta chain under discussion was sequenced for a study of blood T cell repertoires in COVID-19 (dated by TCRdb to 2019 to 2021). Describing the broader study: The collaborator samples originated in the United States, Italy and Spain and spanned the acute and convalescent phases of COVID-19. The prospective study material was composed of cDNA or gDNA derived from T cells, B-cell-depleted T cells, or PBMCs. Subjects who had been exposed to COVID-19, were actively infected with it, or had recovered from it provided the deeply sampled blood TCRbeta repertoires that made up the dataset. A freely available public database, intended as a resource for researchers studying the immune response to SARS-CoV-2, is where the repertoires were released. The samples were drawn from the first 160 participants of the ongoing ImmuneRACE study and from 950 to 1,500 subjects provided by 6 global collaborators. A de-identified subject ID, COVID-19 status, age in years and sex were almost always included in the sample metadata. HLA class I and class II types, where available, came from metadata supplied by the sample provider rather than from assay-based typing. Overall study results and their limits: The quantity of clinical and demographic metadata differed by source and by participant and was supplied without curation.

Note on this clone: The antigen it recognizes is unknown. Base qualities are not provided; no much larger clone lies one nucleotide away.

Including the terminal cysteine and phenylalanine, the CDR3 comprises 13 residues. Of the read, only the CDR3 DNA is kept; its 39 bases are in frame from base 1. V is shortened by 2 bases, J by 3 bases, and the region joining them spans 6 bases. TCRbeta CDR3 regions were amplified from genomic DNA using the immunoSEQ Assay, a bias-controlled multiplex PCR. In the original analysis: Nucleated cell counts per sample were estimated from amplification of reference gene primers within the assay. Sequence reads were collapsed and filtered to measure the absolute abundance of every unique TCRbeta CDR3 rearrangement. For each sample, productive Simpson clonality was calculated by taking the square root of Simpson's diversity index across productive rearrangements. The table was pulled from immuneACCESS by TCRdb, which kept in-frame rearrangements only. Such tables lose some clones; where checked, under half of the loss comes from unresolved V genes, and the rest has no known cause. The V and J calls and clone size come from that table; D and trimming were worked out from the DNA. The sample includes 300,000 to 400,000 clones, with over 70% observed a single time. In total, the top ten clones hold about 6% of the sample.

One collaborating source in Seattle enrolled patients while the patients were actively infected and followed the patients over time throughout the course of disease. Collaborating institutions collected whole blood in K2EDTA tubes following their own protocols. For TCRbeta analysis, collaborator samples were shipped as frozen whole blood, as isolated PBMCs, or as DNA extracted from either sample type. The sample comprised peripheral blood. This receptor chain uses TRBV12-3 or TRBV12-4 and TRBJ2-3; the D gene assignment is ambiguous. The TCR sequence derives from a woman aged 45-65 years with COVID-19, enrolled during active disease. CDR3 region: CASSLRTTDTQYF. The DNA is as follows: TGTGCCAGCAGTTTACGCACTACAGATACGCAGTATTTT.